Reported below is one T cell receptor beta chain. Its target is not known. PCR employed 60 Vbeta and 13 Jbeta primers. This table comes from immunoSEQ multiplex PCR, and its TCRdb copy is limited to in-frame clones, with some not included. Among 120,000 to 150,000 clones listed, about 79% were seen once. The sample belongs to a study of cytomegalovirus exposure and HLA in healthy donors. Findings and caveats of the study: In a later analysis, HLA-associated TCR beta chains were more clonally expanded than equally common others.

V was shortened by 6 bases and J by 4 bases, with 9 bases between the two germline ends. Germline V CDR1 and CDR2: MNHEY, SVGAGI. This CDR3 contains 13 residues. The rearrangement links TRBV6-5 to TRBJ1-4; D is unresolved. The material sequenced was PBMCs. This sequence originates from a male donor in good health and CMV-seronegative. The CDR3 region is CASRTGVNEKLFF. The CDR3 bases are TGTGCCAGCAGAACCGGGGTTAATGAAAAACTGTTTTTT.